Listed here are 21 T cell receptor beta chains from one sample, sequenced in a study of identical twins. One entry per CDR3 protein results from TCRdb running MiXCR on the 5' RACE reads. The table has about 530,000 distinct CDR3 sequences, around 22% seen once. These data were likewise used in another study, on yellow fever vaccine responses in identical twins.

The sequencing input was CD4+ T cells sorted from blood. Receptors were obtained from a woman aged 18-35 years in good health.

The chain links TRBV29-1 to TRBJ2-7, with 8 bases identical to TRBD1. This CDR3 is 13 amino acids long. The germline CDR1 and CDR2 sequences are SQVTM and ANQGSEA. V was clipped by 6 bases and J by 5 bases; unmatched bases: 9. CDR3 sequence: CSVLLQGVHEQYF. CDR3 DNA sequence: TGCAGCGTCCTCTTACAGGGGGTACACGAGCAGTACTTC.

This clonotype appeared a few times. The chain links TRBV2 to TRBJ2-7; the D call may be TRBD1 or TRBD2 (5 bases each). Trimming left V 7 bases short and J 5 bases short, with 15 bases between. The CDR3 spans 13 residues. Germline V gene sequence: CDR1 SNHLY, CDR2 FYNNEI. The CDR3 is CASTHAGTDEQYF. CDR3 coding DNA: TGTGCCAGCACTCACGCCGGGACGGACGAGCAGTACTTC. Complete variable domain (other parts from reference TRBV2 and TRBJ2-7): EPEVTQTPSHQVTQMGQEVILRCVPISNHLYFYWYRQILGQKVEFLVSFYNNEISEKSEIFDDQFSVERPDGSNFTLKIRSTKLEDSAMYFCASTHAGTDEQYFGPGTRLTVT.

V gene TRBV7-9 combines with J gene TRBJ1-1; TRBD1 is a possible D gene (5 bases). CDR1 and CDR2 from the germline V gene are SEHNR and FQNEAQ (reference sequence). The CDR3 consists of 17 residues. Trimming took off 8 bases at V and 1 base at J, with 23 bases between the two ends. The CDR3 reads CASRAGVAGLSNTEAFF. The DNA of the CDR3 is TGTGCCAGCCGCGCGGGAGTGGCAGGGCTGTCGAACACTGAAGCTTTCTTT.

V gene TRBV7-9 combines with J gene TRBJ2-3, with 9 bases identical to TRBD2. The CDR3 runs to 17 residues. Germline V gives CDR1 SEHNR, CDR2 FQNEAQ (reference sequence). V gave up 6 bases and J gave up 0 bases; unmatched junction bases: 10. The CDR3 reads CASSLTAGGASTDTQYF. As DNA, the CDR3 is TGTGCCAGCAGTTTAACGGCGGGAGGGGCTAGCACAGATACGCAGTATTTT.

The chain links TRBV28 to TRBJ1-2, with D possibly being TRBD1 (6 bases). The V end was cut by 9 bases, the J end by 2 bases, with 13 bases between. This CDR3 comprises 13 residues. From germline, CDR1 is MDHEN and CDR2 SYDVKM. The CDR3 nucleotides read TGTGCCAGTTTTTCAGGGGTAAACTATGGCTACACCTTC. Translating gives CASFSGVNYGYTF.

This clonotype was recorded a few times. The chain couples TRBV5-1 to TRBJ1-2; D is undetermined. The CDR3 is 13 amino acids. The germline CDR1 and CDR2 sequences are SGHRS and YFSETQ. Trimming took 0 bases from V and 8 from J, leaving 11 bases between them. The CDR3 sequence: CASSLEPDTGYTF. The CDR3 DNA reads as TGCGCCAGCAGCTTGGAACCCGACACAGGCTACACCTTC.

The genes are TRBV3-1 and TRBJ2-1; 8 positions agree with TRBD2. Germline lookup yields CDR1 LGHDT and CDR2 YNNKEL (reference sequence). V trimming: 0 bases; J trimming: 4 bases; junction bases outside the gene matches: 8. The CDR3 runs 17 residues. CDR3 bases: TGTGCCAGCAGCCAAGATGTGGGCGGGAGGTGGTACAATGAGCAGTTCTTC. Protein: CASSQDVGGRWYNEQFF.

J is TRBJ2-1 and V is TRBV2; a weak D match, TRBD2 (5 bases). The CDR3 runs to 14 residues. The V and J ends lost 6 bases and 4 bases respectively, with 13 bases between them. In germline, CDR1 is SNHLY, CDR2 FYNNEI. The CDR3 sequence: CASSRTAPYNEQFF. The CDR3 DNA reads TGTGCCAGCAGCAGGACTGCCCCATACAATGAGCAGTTCTTC.

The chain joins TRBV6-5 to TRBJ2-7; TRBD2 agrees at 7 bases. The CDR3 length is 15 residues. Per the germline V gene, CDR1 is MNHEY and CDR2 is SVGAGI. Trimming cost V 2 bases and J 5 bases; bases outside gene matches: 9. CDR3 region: CASSYDGGRINEQYF. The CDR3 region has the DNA TGTGCCAGCAGTTACGATGGCGGGAGAATCAACGAGCAGTACTTC.

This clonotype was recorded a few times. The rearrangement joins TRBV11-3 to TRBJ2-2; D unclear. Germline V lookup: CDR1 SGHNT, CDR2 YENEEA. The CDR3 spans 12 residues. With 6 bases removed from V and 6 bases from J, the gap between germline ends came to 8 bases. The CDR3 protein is CASSHYSGELFF. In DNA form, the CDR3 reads TGTGCCAGCAGTCATTACTCCGGGGAGCTGTTTTTT.

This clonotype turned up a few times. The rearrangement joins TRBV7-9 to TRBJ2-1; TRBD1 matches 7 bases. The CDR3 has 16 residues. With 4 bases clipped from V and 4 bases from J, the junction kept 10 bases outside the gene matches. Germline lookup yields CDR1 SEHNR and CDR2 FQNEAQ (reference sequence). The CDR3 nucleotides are TGTGCCAGCAGCTACAAACCCTCGGACAGGTACAATGAGCAGTTCTTC. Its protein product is CASSYKPSDRYNEQFF. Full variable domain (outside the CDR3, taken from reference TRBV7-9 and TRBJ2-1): DTGVSQNPRHKITKRGQNVTFRCDPISEHNRLYWYRQTLGQGPEFLTYFQNEAQLEKSRLLSDRFSAERPKGSFSTLEIQRTEQGDSAMYLCASSYKPSDRYNEQFFGPGTRLTVL.

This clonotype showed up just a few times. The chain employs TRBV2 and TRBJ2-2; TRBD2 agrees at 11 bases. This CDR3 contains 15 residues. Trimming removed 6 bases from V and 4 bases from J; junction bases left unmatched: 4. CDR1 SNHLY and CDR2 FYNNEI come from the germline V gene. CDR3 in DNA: TGTGCCAGCAGCGGGACTAGCGGAGTCACCGGGGAGCTGTTTTTT. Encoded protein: CASSGTSGVTGELFF.

CDR3 coding DNA: TGCAGTGCGGCCCGCGGGGAGACCCAGTACTTC. Translation gives CSAARGETQYF. The J gene is TRBJ2-5, the V gene TRBV20-1, with D maybe TRBD2 (5 bases). Trimming pared 6 bases from V and 5 bases from J, leaving 10 bases between. Germline V gene lookup returns CDR1 DFQATT and CDR2 SNEGSKA (reference sequence). CDR3 length: 11 residues.

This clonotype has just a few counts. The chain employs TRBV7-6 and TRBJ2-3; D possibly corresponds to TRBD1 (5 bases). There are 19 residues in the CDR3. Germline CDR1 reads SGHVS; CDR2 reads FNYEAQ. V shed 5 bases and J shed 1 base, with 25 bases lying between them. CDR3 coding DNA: TGTGCCAGCAGCCCGTACCCCTCCTCGACAGTAAGAGGCACAGATACGCAGTATTTT. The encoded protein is CASSPYPSSTVRGTDTQYF.

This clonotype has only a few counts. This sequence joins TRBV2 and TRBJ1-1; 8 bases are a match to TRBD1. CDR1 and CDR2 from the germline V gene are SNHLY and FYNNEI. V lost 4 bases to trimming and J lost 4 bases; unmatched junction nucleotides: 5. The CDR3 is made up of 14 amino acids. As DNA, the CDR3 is TGTGCCAGCAGTGTGGACAGGGAGGGCACTGAAGCTTTCTTT. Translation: CASSVDREGTEAFF.

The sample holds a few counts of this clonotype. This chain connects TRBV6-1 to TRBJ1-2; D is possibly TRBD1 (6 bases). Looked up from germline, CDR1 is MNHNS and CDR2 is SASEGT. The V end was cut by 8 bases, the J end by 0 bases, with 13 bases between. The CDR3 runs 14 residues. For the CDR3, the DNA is TGTGCCAGCGGTCAGGGGACCCCTAACTATGGCTACACCTTC. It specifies CASGQGTPNYGYTF.

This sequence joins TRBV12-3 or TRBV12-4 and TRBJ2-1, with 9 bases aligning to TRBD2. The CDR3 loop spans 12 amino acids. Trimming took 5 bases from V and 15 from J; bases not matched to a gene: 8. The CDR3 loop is CASSPLLSGGFF. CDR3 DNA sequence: TGTGCCAGCAGTCCCCTCCTTAGCGGGGGGTTCTTC.

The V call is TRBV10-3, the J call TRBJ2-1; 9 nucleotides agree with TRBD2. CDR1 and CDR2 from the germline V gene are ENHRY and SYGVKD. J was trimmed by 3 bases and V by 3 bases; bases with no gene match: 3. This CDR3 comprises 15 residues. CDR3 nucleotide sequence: TGTGCCATCAGTGATCTAGCGGGGAGCTACAATGAGCAGTTCTTC. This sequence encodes CAISDLAGSYNEQFF.

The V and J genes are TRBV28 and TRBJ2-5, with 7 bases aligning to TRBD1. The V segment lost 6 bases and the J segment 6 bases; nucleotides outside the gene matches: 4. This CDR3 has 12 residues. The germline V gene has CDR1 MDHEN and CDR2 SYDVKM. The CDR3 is CASRQGSQTQYF. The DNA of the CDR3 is TGTGCCAGCAGACAGGGGAGTCAGACCCAGTACTTC.

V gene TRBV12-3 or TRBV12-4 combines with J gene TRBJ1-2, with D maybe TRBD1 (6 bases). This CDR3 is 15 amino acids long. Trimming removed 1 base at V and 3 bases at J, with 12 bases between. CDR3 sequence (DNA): TGTGCCAGCAGTTTAGTCCAGGGGCCCCACTATGGCTACACCTTC. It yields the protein CASSLVQGPHYGYTF.

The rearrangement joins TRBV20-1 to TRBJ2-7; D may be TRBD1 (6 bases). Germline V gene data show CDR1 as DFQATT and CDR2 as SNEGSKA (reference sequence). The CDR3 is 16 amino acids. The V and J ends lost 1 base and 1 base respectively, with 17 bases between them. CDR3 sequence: CSARGLGKTGSYEQYF. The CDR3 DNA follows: TGCAGTGCTAGAGGTCTGGGGAAGACAGGATCCTACGAGCAGTACTTC.